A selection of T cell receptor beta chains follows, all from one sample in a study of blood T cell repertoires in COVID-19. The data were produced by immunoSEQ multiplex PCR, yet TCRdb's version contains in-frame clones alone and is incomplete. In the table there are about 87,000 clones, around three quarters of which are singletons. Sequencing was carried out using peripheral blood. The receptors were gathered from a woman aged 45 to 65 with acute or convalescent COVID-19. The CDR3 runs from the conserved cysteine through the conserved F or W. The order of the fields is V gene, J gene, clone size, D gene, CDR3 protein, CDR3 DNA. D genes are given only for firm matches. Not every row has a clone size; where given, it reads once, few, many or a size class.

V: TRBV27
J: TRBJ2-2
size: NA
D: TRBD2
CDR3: CASSPGTSGVSELFF
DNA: TGTGCCAGCAGCCCCGGGACTAGCGGGGTATCGGAGCTGTTTTTT

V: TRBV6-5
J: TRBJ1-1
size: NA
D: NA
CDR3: CASRRGTEAFF
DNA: TGTGCCAGCAGACGCGGTACTGAAGCTTTCTTT

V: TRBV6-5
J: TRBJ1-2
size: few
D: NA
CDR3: CASSRQNYGYTF
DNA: TGTGCCAGCAGCAGACAGAACTATGGCTACACCTTC

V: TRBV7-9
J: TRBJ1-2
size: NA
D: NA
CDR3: CASSDGMRGYTF
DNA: TGTGCCAGCAGCGACGGGATGAGGGGCTACACCTTC

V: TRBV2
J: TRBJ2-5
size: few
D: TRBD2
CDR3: CASSDREGETQYF
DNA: TGTGCCAGCAGTGACAGGGAGGGGGAGACCCAGTACTTC

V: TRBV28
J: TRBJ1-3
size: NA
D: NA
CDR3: CASSTRTGSSGNTIYF
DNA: TGTGCCAGCAGTACCAGGACGGGAAGCTCTGGAAACACCATATATTTT

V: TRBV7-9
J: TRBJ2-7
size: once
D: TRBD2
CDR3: CASSPRTVGRGEQYF
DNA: TGTGCCAGCAGCCCTAGGACCGTCGGGAGGGGCGAGCAGTACTTC

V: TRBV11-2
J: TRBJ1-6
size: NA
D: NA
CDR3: CASSLLSYNSPLHF
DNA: TGTGCCAGCAGCTTACTCTCCTATAATTCACCCCTCCACTTT

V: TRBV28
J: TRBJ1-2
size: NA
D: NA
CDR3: CASSHEVYTF
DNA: TGTGCCAGCAGTCACGAGGTCTACACCTTC

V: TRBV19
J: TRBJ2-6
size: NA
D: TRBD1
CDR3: CASSKKGQGVRGANVLTF
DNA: TGTGCCAGTAGCAAAAAGGGACAGGGAGTGAGAGGGGCCAACGTCCTGACTTTC

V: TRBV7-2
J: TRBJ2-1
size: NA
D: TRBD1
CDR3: CASSPDRGTYNEQFF
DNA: TGTGCCAGCAGCCCCGACAGGGGAACCTACAATGAGCAGTTCTTC

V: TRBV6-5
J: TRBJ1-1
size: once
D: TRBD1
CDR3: CASGDRGGSTEAFF
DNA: TGTGCCAGCGGAGACAGGGGTGGTAGCACTGAAGCTTTCTTT

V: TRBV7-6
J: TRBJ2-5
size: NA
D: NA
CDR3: CASSFEGAGSETQYF
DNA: TGTGCCAGCAGCTTCGAAGGTGCAGGGTCAGAGACCCAGTACTTC

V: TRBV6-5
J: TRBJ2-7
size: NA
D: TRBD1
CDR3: CASNRDRSYEQYF
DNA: TGTGCCAGCAATAGGGACAGATCCTACGAGCAGTACTTC

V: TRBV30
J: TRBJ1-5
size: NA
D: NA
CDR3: CAWSTAASNQPQHF
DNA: TGTGCCTGGAGTACGGCAGCGAGCAATCAGCCCCAGCATTTT

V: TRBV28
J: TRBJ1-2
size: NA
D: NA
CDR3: CASTQGWGYTF
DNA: TGTGCCAGCACACAGGGATGGGGCTACACCTTC

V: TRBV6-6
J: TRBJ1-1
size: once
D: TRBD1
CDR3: CASRDRGPEAFF
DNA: TGTGCCAGCAGGGACAGGGGGCCTGAAGCTTTCTTT

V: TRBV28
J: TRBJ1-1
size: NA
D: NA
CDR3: CASSLGQGGSEAFF
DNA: TGTGCCAGCAGTTTAGGGCAGGGTGGGTCTGAAGCTTTCTTT

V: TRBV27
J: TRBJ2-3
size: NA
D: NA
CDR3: CASSGGVFRDTQYF
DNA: TGTGCCAGCAGTGGTGGAGTGTTTCGGGATACGCAGTATTTT

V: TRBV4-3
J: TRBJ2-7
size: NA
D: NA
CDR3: CASSQGRESYEQYF
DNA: TGCGCCAGCAGCCAAGGAAGGGAGTCCTACGAGCAGTACTTC

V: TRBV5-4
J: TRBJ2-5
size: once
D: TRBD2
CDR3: CASSPGTSGGSGETQYF
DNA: TGTGCCAGCAGCCCCGGGACTAGCGGGGGCTCCGGGGAGACCCAGTACTTC

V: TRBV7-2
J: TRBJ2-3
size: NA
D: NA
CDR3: CASSLQGTSTDTQYF
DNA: TGTGCCAGCAGCCTCCAGGGTACCAGCACAGATACGCAGTATTTT

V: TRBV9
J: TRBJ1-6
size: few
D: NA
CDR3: CASSLTRTSPLHF
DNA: TGTGCCAGCAGCTTAACGAGGACATCACCCCTCCACTTT

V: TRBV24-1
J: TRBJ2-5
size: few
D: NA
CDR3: CATSDPIGGTGGETQYF
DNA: TGTGCCACCAGTGACCCGATAGGGGGAACGGGAGGAGAGACCCAGTACTTC

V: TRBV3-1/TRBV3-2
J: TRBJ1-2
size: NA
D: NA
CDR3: CASSQLQGDGYTF
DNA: TGTGCCAGCAGCCAACTACAGGGAGATGGCTACACCTTC

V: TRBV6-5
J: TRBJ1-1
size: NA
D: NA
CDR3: CASRSRGANTEAFF
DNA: TGTGCCAGCAGATCTCGGGGGGCGAACACTGAAGCTTTCTTT

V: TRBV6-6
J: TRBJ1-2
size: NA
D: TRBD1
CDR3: CASSSRTGNTGYTF
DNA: TGTGCCAGCAGTTCTCGGACAGGGAACACGGGCTACACCTTC

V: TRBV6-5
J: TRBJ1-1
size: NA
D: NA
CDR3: CASSYGQIRNTEAFF
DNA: TGTGCCAGCAGTTACGGACAGATACGGAACACTGAAGCTTTCTTT

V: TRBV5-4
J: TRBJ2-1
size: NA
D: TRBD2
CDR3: CASSYTSGWSDEQFF
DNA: TGTGCCAGCAGCTACACTAGCGGGTGGAGCGATGAGCAGTTCTTC

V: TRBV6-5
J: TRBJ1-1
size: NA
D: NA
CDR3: CASSYETGFMNTEAFF
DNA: TGTGCCAGCAGTTACGAGACAGGCTTTATGAACACTGAAGCTTTCTTT

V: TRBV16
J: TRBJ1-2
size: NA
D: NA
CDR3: CASSHPGGYGYTF
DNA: TGTGCCAGCAGCCACCCGGGCGGGTATGGCTACACCTTC

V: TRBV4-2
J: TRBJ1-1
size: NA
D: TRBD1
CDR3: CASSQGTGKGEAFF
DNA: TGTGCCAGCAGCCAGGGGACAGGGAAGGGTGAAGCTTTCTTT

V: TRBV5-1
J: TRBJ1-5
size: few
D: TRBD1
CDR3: CASSPGTGGNQPQHF
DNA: TGCGCCAGCAGCCCCGGGACAGGGGGGAATCAGCCCCAGCATTTT

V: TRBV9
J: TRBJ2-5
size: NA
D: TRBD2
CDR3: CASSLRPSGGKETQYF
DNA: TGTGCCAGCAGCCTACGCCCTAGCGGGGGGAAAGAGACCCAGTACTTC

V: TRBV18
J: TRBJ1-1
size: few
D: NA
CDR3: CASSPPNTGLLPEAFF
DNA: TGTGCCAGCTCACCACCAAACACGGGACTTCTACCTGAAGCTTTCTTT

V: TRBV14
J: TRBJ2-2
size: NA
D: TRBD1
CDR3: CASSETGLGGELFF
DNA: TGTGCCAGCAGCGAGACAGGGTTAGGCGGGGAGCTGTTTTTT

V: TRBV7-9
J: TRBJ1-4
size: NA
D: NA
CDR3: CASSLGQGDEKLFF
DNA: TGTGCCAGCAGCTTAGGCCAGGGTGATGAAAAACTGTTTTTT

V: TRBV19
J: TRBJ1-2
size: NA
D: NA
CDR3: CATQQATTTGYTF
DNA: TGTGCCACCCAACAGGCAACTACGACTGGCTACACCTTC

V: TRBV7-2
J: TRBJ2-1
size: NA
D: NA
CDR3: CASSLQAGLNEQFF
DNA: TGTGCCAGCAGCTTACAAGCGGGTCTGAATGAGCAGTTCTTC

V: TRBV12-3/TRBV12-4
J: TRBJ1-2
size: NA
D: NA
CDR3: CASSSGDYGYTF
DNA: TGTGCCAGCAGCTCAGGGGATTATGGCTACACCTTC

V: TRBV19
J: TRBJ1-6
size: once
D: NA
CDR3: CASRQVGSSYNSPLHF
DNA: TGTGCCAGTAGACAGGTGGGAAGCTCCTATAATTCACCCCTCCACTTT

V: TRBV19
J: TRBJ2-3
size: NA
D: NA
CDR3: CASSQGLGPDTQYF
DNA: TGTGCCAGTAGTCAGGGTCTGGGCCCAGATACGCAGTATTTT

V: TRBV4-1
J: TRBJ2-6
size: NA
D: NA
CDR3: CASSVREAFSGANVLTF
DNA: TGCGCCAGCAGCGTCAGGGAAGCTTTTTCTGGGGCCAACGTCCTGACTTTC

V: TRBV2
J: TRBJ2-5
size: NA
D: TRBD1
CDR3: CASSSRTGEKTQYF
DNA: TGTGCCAGCAGTTCTCGGACAGGGGAAAAGACCCAGTACTTC

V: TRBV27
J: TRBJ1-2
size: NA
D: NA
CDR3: CASSLGQGNYGYTF
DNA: TGTGCCAGCAGTTTAGGGCAGGGAAACTATGGCTACACCTTC

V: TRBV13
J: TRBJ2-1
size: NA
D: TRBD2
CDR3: CASSLASGGQRAHNEQFF
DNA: TGTGCCAGCAGCCTAGCTAGCGGGGGGCAACGGGCCCACAATGAGCAGTTCTTC

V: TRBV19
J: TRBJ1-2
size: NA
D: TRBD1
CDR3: CASSIATGGYGYTF
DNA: TGTGCCAGTAGTATAGCGACAGGGGGCTATGGCTACACCTTC

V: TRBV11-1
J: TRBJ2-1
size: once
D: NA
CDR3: CASSPRQRNNEQFF
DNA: TGTGCCAGCAGCCCCCGACAAAGGAACAATGAGCAGTTCTTC

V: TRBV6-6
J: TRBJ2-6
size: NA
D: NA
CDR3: CASTYRAIGVGSGANVLTF
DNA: TGTGCCAGCACCTACAGGGCCATCGGGGTGGGGTCTGGGGCCAACGTCCTGACTTTC

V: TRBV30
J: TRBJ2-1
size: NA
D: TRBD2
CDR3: CAWNRGGSDEQFF
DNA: TGTGCCTGGAATCGCGGGGGGTCTGATGAGCAGTTCTTC

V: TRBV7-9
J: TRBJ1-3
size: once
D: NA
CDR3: CASSFASGYPGNTIYF
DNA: TGTGCCAGCAGCTTCGCTTCAGGGTACCCTGGAAACACCATATATTTT

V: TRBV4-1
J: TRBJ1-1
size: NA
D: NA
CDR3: CASSYGPGFGEAFF
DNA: TGCGCCAGCAGCTATGGCCCGGGGTTTGGTGAAGCTTTCTTT

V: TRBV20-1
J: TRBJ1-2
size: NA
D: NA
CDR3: CSALDRKQGTF
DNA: TGCAGTGCTTTGGACAGAAAGCAGGGCACCTTC

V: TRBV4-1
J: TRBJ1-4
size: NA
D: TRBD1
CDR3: CASSQDGGQGGKLFF
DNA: TGCGCCAGCAGCCAAGATGGGGGACAGGGGGGAAAACTGTTTTTT